This TCR beta chain was identified in a study of molecular identifiers for immune sequencing clone quantification. TCRdb processed the PCR reads anew with MiXCR; each CDR3 protein has one entry. The sample holds 550,000 to 750,000 distinct CDR3 sequences; 15% to 20% are singletons and the top ten take roughly 0.83%. Germline CDR1 SGHRS, CDR2 YFSETQ. The CDR3 covers 14 residues. J lost 5 bases, V lost 6 bases, and 9 bases had no gene match. For this clonotype: Its antigen is unidentified.

Whole-study findings and limits: Clones that had above 20 RNA copies took up over 97% of effector molecules but under 1% in naive cells.

The chain is built from TRBV5-1 and TRBJ2-7; TRBD1 matches at 9 bases. The sample comprised naive CD8+ T cells from blood, with Jurkat cell RNA spiked in. The subset here: FACS-sorted CD8+CD4-CCR7+CD45RA+ naive T cells. This receptor was taken from a human donor in good health. Some libraries in this study had Jurkat cell RNA spiked in. The CDR3 DNA is TGCGCCAGCACCGTAACCGGGACAGGGAACGAGCAGTACTTC. This encodes CASTVTGTGNEQYF.